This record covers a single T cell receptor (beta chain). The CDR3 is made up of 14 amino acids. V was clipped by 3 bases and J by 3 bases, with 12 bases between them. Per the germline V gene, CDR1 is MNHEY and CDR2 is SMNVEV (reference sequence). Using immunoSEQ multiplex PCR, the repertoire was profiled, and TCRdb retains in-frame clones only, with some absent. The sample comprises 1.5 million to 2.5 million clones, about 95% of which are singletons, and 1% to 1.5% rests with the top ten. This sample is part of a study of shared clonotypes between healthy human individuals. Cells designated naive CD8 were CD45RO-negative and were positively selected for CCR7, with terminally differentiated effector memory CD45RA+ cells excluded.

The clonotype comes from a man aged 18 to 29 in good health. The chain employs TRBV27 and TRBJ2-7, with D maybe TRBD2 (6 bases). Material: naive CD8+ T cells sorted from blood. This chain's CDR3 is CASSFFTGDYEQYF. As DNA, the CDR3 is TGTGCCAGCAGTTTTTTTACGGGAGACTACGAGCAGTACTTC.